Listed below are T cell receptor beta chains from one sample, sequenced in a study of T cells after yellow fever vaccination. TCRdb passed the 5' RACE reads through MiXCR, listing each CDR3 protein once. This table has 100,000 to 150,000 distinct CDR3 sequences, about 8.8% appearing once. This specimen consisted of CD8+ T cells sorted from PBMCs, obtained on the day of the yellow fever booster vaccination. All receptors derive from a man aged 18 to 29 who received the YFV17D yellow fever vaccine. The CDR3 runs from the conserved cysteine through the conserved F or W. D genes are given only for firm matches. Clone size is shown for a subset of rows, as once, few, many or a class of expanded clone.

j_call	v_call	d_call	clone_size	cdr3_nt	cdr3_aa
TRBJ2-5	TRBV25-1	TRBD1	many	TGTGCCAGCAGTGAACAGGGGGCATCGGAGACCCAGTACTTC	CASSEQGASETQYF
TRBJ2-3	TRBV4-3	TRBD2	.	TGCGCCAGCAGCCAAGAGGGACTAGCGGGGATGGTTACGCAGTATTTT	CASSQEGLAGMVTQYF
TRBJ2-6	TRBV6-5	TRBD1	.	TGTGCCAGCAGTTACTTGACAGGGGACTCTGGGGCCAACGTCCTGACTTTC	CASSYLTGDSGANVLTF
TRBJ2-5	TRBV10-2	.	once	TGCGCCAGCAGTGAACGGAATGACCAAGAGACCCAGTACTTC	CASSERNDQETQYF
TRBJ2-3	TRBV7-2	TRBD2	few	TGTGCCAGCAGCTTCCTAGCGGGGGGGCCAATAGATACGCAGTATTTT	CASSFLAGGPIDTQYF
TRBJ2-7	TRBV4-2	TRBD2	.	TGTGCCAGCAGCCAAGGGGTACCGGGACTAGCGGGGGAATTATGGTACGAGCAGTACTTC	CASSQGVPGLAGELWYEQYF
TRBJ2-7	TRBV4-1	.	few	TGCGCCAGCAGCCAAGAGGAGGGTACCTACGAGCAGTACTTC	CASSQEEGTYEQYF
TRBJ2-3	TRBV9	TRBD2	few	TGTGCCAGCAGCGTAGAGGAAATAGCGGGGATTATTTCTAGCACAGATACGCAGTATTTT	CASSVEEIAGIISSTDTQYF
TRBJ2-7	TRBV5-6	TRBD1	few	TGTGCCAGCAGATACCGACAGGGCCTACAGTACTTC	CASRYRQGLQYF
TRBJ2-3	TRBV18	.	few	TGTGCCAGCTCACCAGGAGTTGGGGGGGCCACAGATACGCAGTATTTT	CASSPGVGGATDTQYF
TRBJ2-6	TRBV10-3	.	few	TGTGCCGTATTGGTTCGGGACACCTTTCTCTCTGGGGCCAACGTCCTGACTTTC	CAVLVRDTFLSGANVLTF
TRBJ2-3	TRBV6-2/TRBV6-3	.	few	TGTGCCAGCACCTGGGGGGCTAGGGGCACAGATACGCAGTATTTT	CASTWGARGTDTQYF
TRBJ2-2	TRBV15	.	.	TGTGCCACCAGCACAGCAGAAGGGGTGACCGGGGAGCTGTTTTTT	CATSTAEGVTGELFF
TRBJ2-2	TRBV9	TRBD2	many	TGTGCCAGCAGCACCGGACTAGCGGTGAACACCGGGGAGCTGTTTTTT	CASSTGLAVNTGELFF
TRBJ2-2	TRBV9	TRBD1	few	TGTGCCAGCAGCGATACAGGGGGGAGCACCGGGGAGCTGTTTTTT	CASSDTGGSTGELFF
TRBJ2-3	TRBV7-3	.	few	TGTGCCAGCAGACCCGGTGGGGGCGGCACAGATACGCAGTATTTT	CASRPGGGGTDTQYF
TRBJ2-5	TRBV4-3	TRBD2	many	TGCGCCAGCAGCCATTCTAGCGGCCTCCAAGAGACCCAGTACTTC	CASSHSSGLQETQYF
TRBJ1-3	TRBV12-3/TRBV12-4	.	.	TGTGCCAGCAGTTTATCAGCCCAGGCGGGAAACACCATATATTTT	CASSLSAQAGNTIYF
TRBJ2-5	TRBV7-8	.	.	TGTGCCAGCAGTTCGGAGGTCCGGGAGACCCAGTACTTC	CASSSEVRETQYF
TRBJ1-3	TRBV7-9	TRBD1	few	TGTGCCAGCAGCTTAGCCGGGACAGGGGCTGGAAACACCATATATTTT	CASSLAGTGAGNTIYF
TRBJ1-1	TRBV27	.	.	TGTGCCAGCAGTTTATCCGTCGGGCGCCCCACTGAAGCTTTCTTT	CASSLSVGRPTEAFF
TRBJ2-3	TRBV5-6	.	.	TGTGCCAGCAGATCCGCAGGGGGGGGAACAGATACGCAGTATTTT	CASRSAGGGTDTQYF